This entry is about one TCR beta chain. Antigen specificity is unknown. The CDR3 spans 14 residues. The V gene's germline CDR1 is SGDLS and CDR2 YYNGEE. The V and J ends lost 4 bases and 4 bases respectively, with 14 bases between them. This sample stems from a study of T cell responses to AZD1222 COVID-19 vaccine. Across the study: Second doses at about 4 or about 12 weeks were pooled. Findings and caveats of the study: Seropositive status at baseline applied to only a handful of AZD1222 recipients. Following two doses of AZD1222, Spike-specific TCR breadth and depth rose. Donors skewed white British and female; clonal diversity was possibly underestimated.

The data were produced by immunoSEQ multiplex PCR, yet TCRdb's version contains in-frame clones alone and is incomplete. The sample includes roughly 130,000 clones, 90% to 95% of them seen just once. The TCR was taken from an adult in good health. The sequencing used peripheral blood, collected on day 0 of AZD1222 vaccination. This chain connects TRBV9 to TRBJ1-2; possible D gene TRBD1, 5 bases. CDR3 coding DNA: TGTGCCAGCAGCATCTCCAGGGTTGGCTATGGCTACACCTTC. Protein sequence: CASSISRVGYGYTF.